This T cell receptor (beta chain) originates from a study of blood T cell repertoires in COVID-19. Whole-study context: Samples taken during acute and convalescent COVID-19 were collected in the United States, Italy and Spain. Sources were T cells, B-cell-depleted T cells, or PBMCs; the material itself was cDNA or gDNA.

Source study methods: Researchers report that nucleated cell counts were estimated from reference gene primer amplification. The table came from immunoSEQ multiplex PCR; TCRdb's copy has only in-frame clones and leaves some out. The V and J calls and clone size are taken from that table; D and trimming were inferred from the DNA. The sample has roughly 140,000 clones; 70% to 90% are singletons. The CDR3 is made up of 15 amino acids. Germline loops: CDR1 SGHRS, CDR2 YFSETQ. J was trimmed by 2 bases and V by 0 bases; bases with no gene match: 4. Sample: peripheral blood. J is TRBJ2-7 and V is TRBV5-1; 8 nucleotides align to TRBD1. This TCR came from a woman aged 35 to 49 with active or convalescent COVID-19. The CDR3 DNA follows: TGCGCCAGCAGCTTGGAGGCAGGGGGCACCTACGAGCAGTACTTC. It yields the protein CASSLEAGGTYEQYF.